The TCR beta chain under discussion was sequenced for a study of T cells in Graves' hyperthyroidism and ophthalmopathy. For the study at large: Peripheral blood was drawn at first diagnosis, prior to all treatment. General study findings and limits: Ophthalmopathy, as predicted by the model, came a median roughly 6.5 months after the prediction. Most thyroid clonotypes expanded above 0.001 appeared in blood too.

This clonotype occurred many times. The target antigen is unknown. CDR3 length: 12 amino acids. The V and J ends lost 5 bases and 10 bases respectively, with 14 bases between them. Per the germline V gene, CDR1 is SGHNT and CDR2 is YENEEA. There were TCR beta CDR3 regions amplified from RNA transcripts. In the first-round RT-PCR of the TCR CDR3, the HTBI primer set was used. MiXCR, applied by TCRdb to the multiplex PCR reads, yields one record per CDR3 protein. The table has some 570,000 distinct CDR3 sequences, 13% to 15% seen once; the top ten hold approximately 6.4%. The gene calls are TRBV11-3 and TRBJ1-1, with D possibly TRBD1 on 5 matching bases. This TCR derives from a young woman with Graves' ophthalmopathy. Source material: blood. CDR3 in amino acids: CASSARTIGAFF. In nucleotides, the CDR3 is TGTGCCAGCAGCGCCCGGACAATTGGAGCTTTCTTT.